This T cell receptor (beta chain) was identified in a study of blood T cell repertoires in COVID-19 (dated by TCRdb to the early 2020s). About the investigation overall: Samples covering the acute and convalescent phases of COVID-19 were provided by collaborators in the United States, Italy and Spain. HLA class I and class II types, where available, came from metadata supplied by the sample provider rather than from assay-based typing. A de-identified subject ID, COVID-19 status, age in years and sex were almost always included in the sample metadata. Deeply sampled blood TCRbeta repertoires from subjects exposed to, actively infected with, or recovered from COVID-19 were included in the dataset. The material from the prospective study consisted of cDNA or gDNA derived from T cells, B-cell-depleted T cells, or PBMCs. Samples came from the ongoing ImmuneRACE study (first 160 participants) plus 1,254 subjects from 6 global collaborators. A freely available public database, intended as a resource for researchers studying the immune response to SARS-CoV-2, is where the repertoires were released. Overall results and qualifications from the work: The amount of clinical and demographic metadata varied by source and participant and was provided uncurated.

Regarding this clone: Which antigen it targets is not known. No much larger clonotype is one base removed from it; base qualities were not supplied.

The immunoSEQ Assay, a bias-controlled multiplex PCR, was used to amplify TCRbeta CDR3 regions from genomic DNA. In the paper's pipeline: The number of nucleated cells in each sample was estimated by amplification of reference gene primers within the assay. Sequence reads were collapsed and filtered to measure the absolute abundance of every unique TCRbeta CDR3 rearrangement. For each sample, productive Simpson clonality was calculated by taking the square root of Simpson's diversity index across productive rearrangements. TCRdb's version of the immuneACCESS table is confined to in-frame rearrangements and falls short of the full clone set. An unresolved V gene accounts for under half of the shortfall where checked; the remainder is of unknown origin. V, J and clone size were drawn from that table, and D and trimming were deduced from the DNA. The sample table holds around 60,000 clones, of which around 85% were seen once. The ten largest clonotypes hold less than 6.5% of the sample.

Each collaborating institution followed its own protocols to collect whole blood in K2EDTA tubes. For TCRbeta analysis, collaborator samples were shipped as frozen whole blood, as isolated PBMCs, or as DNA extracted from either sample type. Taken from the germline V gene, the CDR1 and CDR2 loops are SGHRS and YFSETQ. The CDR3 measures 15 amino acids from cysteine to phenylalanine. The entry retains the CDR3 DNA only, 45 bases that are in frame from base 1. Trimming removed 1 base from V and 4 bases from J, leaving 14 bases between the germline ends. The TCR was taken from a man aged 65-85 years with acute or convalescent COVID-19. This sequence uses TRBV5-1 and TRBJ1-1; confidence is insufficient to name the D gene. The specimen sequenced was peripheral blood. The encoded CDR3 is CASSLTSESGTEAFF. In nucleotide form, the sequence is TGCGCCAGCAGCTTGACGTCTGAGTCTGGCACTGAAGCTTTCTTT. Full variable domain (CDR3 extended with the reference TRBV5-1 and TRBJ1-1 proteins): KAGVTQTPRYLIKTRGQQVTLSCSPISGHRSVSWYQQTPGQGLQFLFEYFSETQRNKGNFPGRFSGRQFSNSRSEMNVSTLELGDSALYLCASSLTSESGTEAFFGQGTRLTVV.